Each of the 30 T cell receptor beta chains below was sequenced from the same sample in a study of blood T cells in healthy people across ages. A second PCR of about 7 to 12 cycles used a sample-barcoded 5' primer and a J-beta primer mix. TCRdb independently ran MiXCR on the 5' RACE reads; one entry per CDR3 protein. The sample shows about 780,000 distinct CDR3 sequences, approximately 24% of them seen only once. These same data were also listed under a study on T cells of mothers and their children.

Sequenced sample: blood. These TCRs come from a boy between 10 and 17 years old in good health.

The chain employs TRBV3-1 and TRBJ2-5; a weak D match, TRBD1 (6 bases). The CDR3 is 15 residues long. Germline CDR1 is LGHDT and CDR2 is YNNKEL (reference sequence). The V end lost 2 bases, the J end lost 1 base, and 11 bases lay between the germline ends. This CDR3 reads CASSQLRTVQETQYF. The CDR3 DNA reads as TGTGCCAGCAGCCAACTTCGGACAGTCCAAGAGACCCAGTACTTC.

The chain uses TRBV24-1 and TRBJ2-1, with D possibly matching TRBD1 (6 bases). This CDR3 is built from 12 residues. V lost 2 bases to trimming and J lost 14 bases, with 12 bases between them. The V gene's germline CDR1 is KGHDR and CDR2 SFDVKD. CDR3 sequence reads: CATSDSGTLEFF. The CDR3 DNA sequence: TGTGCCACCAGTGATTCGGGGACATTAGAGTTCTTC.

This clonotype was counted between two and nine times. The chain recombines TRBV5-6 with TRBJ2-5; no clear D gene. The CDR3 has 12 residues. Germline assignment: CDR1 SGHDT and CDR2 YYEEEE. The V end was cut by 0 bases, the J end by 11 bases, with 11 bases between. In nucleotides, the CDR3 is TGTGCCAGCAGCTTGGCAAGTCCAGAGCAGTACTTC. As protein: CASSLASPEQYF. Full variable domain (outside the CDR3, taken from reference TRBV5-6 and TRBJ2-5): DAGVTQSPTHLIKTRGQQVTLRCSPKSGHDTVSWYQQALGQGPQFIFQYYEEEERQRGNFPDRFSGHQFPNYSSELNVNALLLGDSALYLCASSLASPEQYFGPGTRLLVL.

The J gene is TRBJ1-2, the V gene TRBV12-3 or TRBV12-4; 8 nucleotides agree with TRBD1. After removal of 3 bases from V and 8 bases from J, the junction contained 5 bases not matched to a gene. This CDR3 is built from 13 residues. CDR3 nucleotide sequence: TGTGCCAGCAGTTTTCAGGGGGCTAACGGCTACACCTTC. This codes for CASSFQGANGYTF.

The chain carries TRBV12-5 and TRBJ1-1, with D unresolved. V lost 5 bases and J lost 0, with 7 bases in between. Germline CDR1 LGHNT, CDR2 FRNRAP. The CDR3 totals 13 residues. The CDR3 spells CASGAHMNTEAFF. DNA for the CDR3: TGTGCTAGTGGTGCCCATATGAACACTGAAGCTTTCTTT.

The chain has TRBV7-9 and TRBJ1-1, with D possibly TRBD1 on 5 matching bases. Between the trimmed V and J ends, which lost 4 bases and 3 bases, there was a span of 15 bases. Germline-derived CDR1 and CDR2 are SEHNR and FQNEAQ (reference sequence). CDR3 length: 15 residues. CDR3 loop: CASSSPGWKDTEAFF. CDR3 nucleotides: TGTGCCAGCAGCTCCCCAGGGTGGAAGGACACTGAAGCTTTCTTT.

This clonotype was seen many times. The chain joins TRBV4-1 to TRBJ2-2; 11 bases align to TRBD2. Germline CDR1 reads MGHRA; CDR2 reads YSYEKL. The V and J ends lost 5 bases and 4 bases, in that order; junction bases with no gene match: 3. This CDR3 comprises 15 residues. The CDR3 here is CASSASGGITGELFF. Here the CDR3 DNA reads TGCGCCAGCAGCGCTAGCGGGGGGATCACCGGGGAGCTGTTTTTT.

On this clonotype: A junction end diverges from the germline sequence, so it may reflect a read error. The chain carries TRBV4-1 and TRBJ2-3; D is ambiguous. There are 13 residues in the CDR3. The germline V gene has CDR1 MGHRA and CDR2 YSYEKL. CDR3 region: CASTTSGVGTQCF. Written as DNA, the CDR3 is TGCGCCAGCACCACATCCGGAGTGGGTACGCAGTGTTTT.

The gene calls are TRBV5-1 and TRBJ2-5; possibly TRBD2 for D (6 bases). Trimming took 7 bases from V and 4 from J, leaving 11 bases between them. Germline CDR1 and CDR2: SGHRS and YFSETQ. The length of the CDR3 is 12 residues. The CDR3 region has the DNA TGCGCCAGCGCATCGGAGGGAGAGACCCAGTACTTC. It translates to CASASEGETQYF.

This clonotype was observed a few times. The chain recombines TRBV10-3 with TRBJ2-6, with D perhaps matching TRBD1 (5 bases). Trimming left V 4 bases short and J 0 bases short, with 13 bases between. CDR1 and CDR2 from the germline V gene are ENHRY and SYGVKD. This CDR3 comprises 17 residues. CDR3 DNA sequence: TGTGCCATCAGTGGGGGCAGGGAAGGCTCTGGGGCCAACGTCCTGACTTTC. It yields the protein CAISGGREGSGANVLTF.

This clonotype was picked up a small number of times. This rearrangement joins TRBV5-1 to TRBJ2-7, with 7 bases that match TRBD2. There are 14 residues in the CDR3. The germline V gene has CDR1 SGHRS and CDR2 YFSETQ. The J segment lost 0 bases and the V segment lost 6 bases, leaving 6 bases of the junction unmatched. Here the CDR3 reads CASMRGGSSYEQYF. CDR3 DNA: TGCGCCAGCATGCGCGGGGGAAGCTCCTACGAGCAGTACTTC.

This clonotype was detected a few times. This chain uses TRBV27 with TRBJ1-2; D unclear. Deletions cut 5 bases from V and 8 bases from J, with 18 bases between. CDR3 length equals 14 residues. Germline CDR1 and CDR2: MNHEY and SMNVEV (reference sequence). CDR3 region: CASSPTLSMEGYTF. CDR3 nucleotides: TGTGCCAGCAGTCCCACACTCTCAATGGAGGGCTACACCTTC.

The chain joins TRBV25-1 to TRBJ1-4, with D unresolved. Trimming took 6 bases from V and 5 from J, leaving 10 bases between them. The CDR3 covers 13 residues. CDR1 and CDR2 from the germline V gene are MGHDK and SYGVNS. This CDR3 is CASSNRDNEKLFF. The CDR3 nucleotides are TGTGCCAGCAGCAACAGAGACAATGAAAAACTGTTTTTT. Based on the CDR3 plus reference TRBV25-1 and TRBJ1-4, the full variable domain is EADIYQTPRYLVIGTGKKITLECSQTMGHDKMYWYQQDPGMELHLIHYSYGVNSTEKGDLSSESTVSRIRTEHFPLTLESARPSHTSQYLCASSNRDNEKLFFGSGTQLSVL.

In this sample, this clonotype turned up a few times. The V call is TRBV25-1, the J call TRBJ2-3, with 12 positions matching TRBD2. The CDR3 spans 15 residues. After removal of 7 bases from V and 2 bases from J, the junction contained 4 bases not matched to a gene. From germline, CDR1 is MGHDK and CDR2 SYGVNS. CDR3 nucleotide sequence: TGTGCCAGCATCGGGACTAGCGGGTACACAGATACGCAGTATTTT. Translated: CASIGTSGYTDTQYF.

This chain joins TRBV27 and TRBJ2-5; 13 bases line up with TRBD2. Gene TRBJ2-1 matches the end of the DNA better, so the J call may be wrong. CDR3 length: 15 amino acids. The germline CDR1 and CDR2 sequences are MNHEY and SMNVEV (reference sequence). In DNA form, the CDR3 reads TGTGCCAGCAGTCCGGGGACTAGCGGGGCCAATGAGCAGTTCTTC. This gives the protein CASSPGTSGANEQFF.

The chain has TRBV7-9 and TRBJ2-7; D uncertain. Trimming cost V 5 bases and J 7 bases, with 9 bases left between them. The CDR3 contains 11 residues. Germline V gives CDR1 SEHNR, CDR2 FQNEAQ (reference sequence). The chain's CDR3 is CASSKGLEQYF. CDR3 nucleotides: TGTGCCAGCAGCAAAGGCCTGGAGCAGTACTTC.

This clonotype came up many times. J is TRBJ2-5 and V is TRBV7-3, with D possibly called TRBD1 or TRBD2 (5 bases each). This CDR3 region has 15 residues. V was pared by 0 bases and J by 3 bases, with 11 bases between. Germline V CDR1 and CDR2: SGHTA, FQGTGA. CDR3 coding DNA: TGTGCCAGCAGCTTAACCCCGGGACCAGAAGAGACCCAGTACTTC. It is translated as CASSLTPGPEETQYF.

The CDR3 protein is CSVDRADTGELFF. The CDR3 DNA follows: TGCAGCGTTGACAGGGCGGACACCGGGGAGCTGTTTTTT. The chain has TRBV29-1 and TRBJ2-2; maybe TRBD1 (5 bases). This CDR3 spans 13 amino acids. Germline loops: CDR1 SQVTM, CDR2 ANQGSEA. The ends were cut back, 3 bases at V and 3 bases at J, with 8 bases in the middle.

The chain recombines TRBV20-1 with TRBJ2-5, with D perhaps matching TRBD2 (6 bases). This CDR3 contains 12 residues. CDR1 DFQATT and CDR2 SNEGSKA come from the germline V gene (reference sequence). The CDR3 loop is CSRAGYQETQYF. The CDR3 DNA reads TGCAGCCGGGCGGGGTACCAAGAGACCCAGTACTTC.

This clonotype was seen many times. The V and J genes are TRBV18 and TRBJ2-1; D is ambiguous. The CDR3 loop spans 12 amino acids. Germline V gene data show CDR1 as KGHSH and CDR2 as LQKENI. The ends were cut back, 3 bases at V and 13 bases at J, with 13 bases in the middle. The chain's CDR3 is CASSPKVGLQFF. The CDR3 bases are TGTGCCAGCTCACCCAAAGTAGGGCTCCAGTTCTTC.

V usage is TRBV6-2 or TRBV6-3 and J usage is TRBJ2-7, with D possibly matching TRBD2 (7 bases). The germline CDR1 and CDR2 sequences are MNHEY and SVGEGT. The V end was cut by 1 base, the J end by 2 bases, with 12 bases between. The CDR3 has 15 residues. The CDR3 nucleotides are TGTGCCAGCAGTTACTGGGAGGGGGAGACCTACGAGCAGTACTTC. Protein: CASSYWEGETYEQYF.

This clonotype has more than one count but fewer than ten. The CDR3 is CASSERGQIRSKQPQHF. The CDR3 DNA reads as TGTGCCAGCAGTGAAAGAGGGCAGATCAGGTCGAAACAGCCCCAGCATTTT. V and J are TRBV6-1 and TRBJ1-5; D not resolved. The germline V gene has CDR1 MNHNS and CDR2 SASEGT. The CDR3 covers 17 residues. Trimming took 2 bases from V and 7 from J, leaving 21 bases between them.

The V and J genes are TRBV30 and TRBJ2-5, with D tentatively TRBD1 (5 bases). Trimming cost V 5 bases and J 5 bases, with 15 bases left between them. Germline assignment: CDR1 GTSNPN and CDR2 SVGIG (reference sequence). This CDR3 contains 13 residues. CDR3 amino acids: CAWGQGKGETQYF. The CDR3 coding sequence is TGTGCCTGGGGCCAGGGCAAGGGGGAGACCCAGTACTTC.

This rearrangement joins TRBV11-2 to TRBJ2-5; 9 bases are shared with TRBD1. The DNA end favors TRBJ2-1, so the J call may be wrong. The CDR3 is made up of 16 amino acids. Germline V CDR1 and CDR2: SGHAT, FQNNGV. The CDR3 DNA sequence: TGTGCCAGCAGCCTACCGCCGGGACAGGGAGGCAATGAGCAGTTCTTC. Protein: CASSLPPGQGGNEQFF.

This clonotype showed up just a few times. The chain couples TRBV29-1 to TRBJ1-1, with D possibly matching TRBD1 (5 bases). Germline lookup yields CDR1 SQVTM and CDR2 ANQGSEA. V was shortened by 6 bases and J by 0 bases, with 5 bases between the two germline ends. The CDR3 is made up of 11 amino acids. The CDR3: CSVTVNTEAFF. In DNA, the CDR3 is TGCAGCGTGACAGTGAACACTGAAGCTTTCTTT.

The genes are TRBV20-1 and TRBJ1-1, with a possible D match to TRBD1 (6 bases). V shed 3 bases and J shed 4 bases, with 18 bases lying between them. Germline assignment: CDR1 DFQATT and CDR2 SNEGSKA (reference sequence). The CDR3 sequence is 15 residues long. CDR3 nucleotides: TGCAGTGCTAGCACTCCCACAGGGAGGAGCACTGAAGCTTTCTTT. As protein: CSASTPTGRSTEAFF.

The sample holds a few counts of this clonotype. The chain is built from TRBV20-1 and TRBJ1-1; 7 bases are a match to TRBD1. Germline assignment: CDR1 DFQATT and CDR2 SNEGSKA (reference sequence). This CDR3 region has 16 residues. The CDR3 DNA sequence: TGCAGGGCCTGGTTCGGGGACAGAGCCTTGAACACTGAAGCTTTCTTT. Protein sequence: CRAWFGDRALNTEAFF.

This clonotype came up a few times. The chain links TRBV7-9 to TRBJ1-4; unclear D gene. V was trimmed by 5 bases and J by 6 bases, leaving 16 bases between them. The CDR3 runs 15 residues. CDR1 and CDR2 (germline): SEHNR, FQNEAQ (reference sequence). The CDR3 nucleotides read TGTGCCAGCAGCCGCCCCGGAGGTAACCATGAAAAACTGTTTTTT. As protein: CASSRPGGNHEKLFF.

This clonotype was detected a few times. The rearrangement joins TRBV24-1 to TRBJ1-4; 8 nucleotides agree with TRBD1. V gave up 5 bases and J gave up 6 bases; unmatched junction bases: 7. The CDR3 length is 15 residues. In germline, CDR1 is KGHDR, CDR2 SFDVKD. Here the CDR3 DNA reads TGTGCCACCAGTGCATTGACAGGGGTGGATGAAAAACTGTTTTTT. Translating it yields CATSALTGVDEKLFF.

This chain uses TRBV5-1 with TRBJ2-3; D may be TRBD1 (5 bases). CDR3 length equals 14 residues. The germline V gene has CDR1 SGHRS and CDR2 YFSETQ. V gave up 3 bases and J gave up 2 bases, with 10 bases separating them. In nucleotides, the CDR3 is TGCGCCAGCAGCTCCGACAGCCACACAGATACGCAGTATTTT. Translated: CASSSDSHTDTQYF.